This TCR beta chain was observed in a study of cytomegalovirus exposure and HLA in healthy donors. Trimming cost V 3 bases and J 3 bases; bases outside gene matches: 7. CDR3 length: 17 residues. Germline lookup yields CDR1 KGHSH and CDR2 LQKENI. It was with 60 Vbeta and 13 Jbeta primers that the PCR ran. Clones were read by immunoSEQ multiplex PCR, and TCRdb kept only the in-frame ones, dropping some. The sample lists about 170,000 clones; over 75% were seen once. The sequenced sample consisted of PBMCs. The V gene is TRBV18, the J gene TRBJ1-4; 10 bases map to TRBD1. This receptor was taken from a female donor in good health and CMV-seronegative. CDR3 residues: CASSPPGQGRPNEKLFF. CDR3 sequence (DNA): TGTGCCAGCTCACCCCCGGGACAGGGGCGCCCTAATGAAAAACTGTTTTTT. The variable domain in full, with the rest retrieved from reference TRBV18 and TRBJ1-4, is NAGVMQNPRHLVRRRGQEARLRCSPMKGHSHVYWYRQLPEEGLKFMVYLQKENIIDESGMPKERFSAEFPKEGPSILRIQQVVRGDSAAYFCASSPPGQGRPNEKLFFGSGTQLSVL.